The TCR beta chain under discussion was sequenced for a study of shared clonotypes between healthy human individuals. This clone was seen more than once but under ten times. The antigen is unknown. Additional DNA sequences in this sample encode the identical CDR3. Sequenced by immunoSEQ multiplex PCR; TCRdb stores in-frame clones only, minus some. The sample has over a million clones; 78% are singletons. Whole-study findings and limits: Clonotype sharing among the donors was expected to vary with sequencing depth.

Germline values: CDR1 DFQATT, CDR2 SNEGSKA (reference sequence). The V and J ends lost 5 bases and 1 base respectively, with 2 bases between them. CDR3 size: 10 residues. The TCR was taken from a young man in good health. Some clones in this sample may be carry-over from other donors' samples. This sequence joins TRBV20-1 and TRBJ1-1; D gene ambiguous. The sequencing input was memory CD4+ T cells from PBMCs. This sample's subset: CD45RA-negative fraction. The CDR3 DNA reads TGCAGTGCTGGGAACACTGAAGCTTTCTTT. Protein product: CSAGNTEAFF.